A single sample is the source of the 29 T cell receptor beta chains below, sequenced in a study of blood T cell repertoires in COVID-19. Some clones are missing from TCRdb's copy, which holds only in-frame ones; the method was immunoSEQ multiplex PCR. Here the sample spans about 83,000 clones, about 90% being singletons. Sequencing used peripheral blood. The origin of the receptors is a woman in her forties or fifties with active or convalescent COVID-19.

The genes are TRBV18 and TRBJ1-5, with 10 bases matching TRBD1. Germline loops: CDR1 KGHSH, CDR2 LQKENI. V was clipped by 5 bases and J by 6 bases; unmatched bases: 13. This CDR3 has 17 residues. The CDR3 DNA reads TGTGCCAGCTCAGTAACGGCCGGGACAGGGGTCCGTCAGCCCCAGCATTTT. This encodes CASSVTAGTGVRQPQHF.

The chain carries TRBV4-3 and TRBJ2-1, with D perhaps matching TRBD1 (7 bases). Between the trimmed V and J ends, which lost 0 bases and 3 bases, there was a span of 12 bases. Per germline, CDR1 LGHNA and CDR2 YSLEER. The CDR3 extends over 16 amino acids. The CDR3 DNA sequence: TGCGCCAGCAGCCAAGACTCAGGGGGAGGCTACAATGAGCAGTTCTTC. Its translation is CASSQDSGGGYNEQFF.

The chain carries TRBV10-3 and TRBJ2-7; 8 bases align to TRBD2. The length of the CDR3 is 16 residues. The germline V gene encodes CDR1 ENHRY and CDR2 SYGVKD. V trimming: 5 bases; J trimming: 6 bases; junction bases outside the gene matches: 15. The CDR3 DNA sequence: TGTGCCATCAGTTTCCTCGGGGGGGCGGGCCCTTCCGAGCAGTACTTC. It is translated as CAISFLGGAGPSEQYF.

V is TRBV5-1 and J is TRBJ1-1, with D uncertain. In germline, CDR1 is SGHRS, CDR2 YFSETQ. The CDR3 runs to 17 residues. Between the trimmed V and J ends, which lost 0 bases and 0 bases, there was a span of 15 bases. The CDR3 protein is CASSLEPTGALNTEAFF. CDR3 DNA sequence: TGCGCCAGCAGCTTGGAACCTACTGGAGCATTGAACACTGAAGCTTTCTTT.

J is TRBJ1-1 and V is TRBV7-9; D remains unclear. This CDR3 spans 12 amino acids. The V gene lost 8 bases and the J gene lost 5 bases, with 12 bases spanning the gap. CDR1 is SEHNR and CDR2 is FQNEAQ in the germline V gene (reference sequence). The CDR3 DNA sequence: TGTGCCAGCCGATACCCGGGAACTGAAGCTTTCTTT. Its protein product is CASRYPGTEAFF.

V gene TRBV4-3 combines with J gene TRBJ1-5, with D possibly matching TRBD1 (6 bases). The CDR3 extends over 15 amino acids. Germline CDR1 is LGHNA and CDR2 is YSLEER. Trimming cost V 4 bases and J 1 base, with 11 bases left between them. For the CDR3, the DNA is TGCGCCAGCAGCCGGGGGCTACAGAGCAATCAGCCCCAGCATTTT. It encodes CASSRGLQSNQPQHF.

The sample holds many counts of this clone. The J gene is TRBJ1-5, the V gene TRBV19; 8 bases are a match to TRBD1. Germline CDR1 LNHDA, CDR2 SQIVND (reference sequence). The CDR3 runs to 17 residues. V dropped 8 bases and J dropped 5; count of bases not matched to a gene: 17. The CDR3 DNA sequence: TGTGCCAGTCGGACAGGGATTCAGTTTAACGCGCATCAGCCCCAGCATTTT. Translation: CASRTGIQFNAHQPQHF.

The V call is TRBV6-5, the J call TRBJ1-2; a possible D gene is TRBD1 (5 bases). This CDR3 has 12 amino acids. The germline V and J ends were trimmed by 5 bases and 8 bases, with 12 bases remaining between them. Germline V CDR1 and CDR2: MNHEY, SVGAGI. This CDR3 is CASSLRVRGYTF. Written as DNA, the CDR3 is TGTGCCAGCAGTCTCAGGGTACGGGGCTACACCTTC.

This clone is a singleton in its sample. The J gene is TRBJ1-1, the V gene TRBV6-5; no clear D gene. Trimming pared 2 bases from V and 0 bases from J, leaving 7 bases between. This CDR3 is 14 amino acids long. Germline V lookup: CDR1 MNHEY, CDR2 SVGAGI. This chain's CDR3 is CASSYSGVNTEAFF. Written as DNA, the CDR3 is TGTGCCAGCAGTTACAGCGGGGTGAACACTGAAGCTTTCTTT.

This clone was observed a few times. J is TRBJ1-2 and V is TRBV4-3; D remains ambiguous. V was shortened by 0 bases and J by 0 bases, with 14 bases between the two germline ends. Germline V gene sequence: CDR1 LGHNA, CDR2 YSLEER. The CDR3 sequence is 17 residues long. As DNA, the CDR3 is TGCGCCAGCAGCCAAGATCCGGGAGGGATCACTAACTATGGCTACACCTTC. Residues: CASSQDPGGITNYGYTF.

The V call is TRBV5-1, the J call TRBJ2-5; the D gene is possibly TRBD2 (5 bases). CDR1 is SGHRS and CDR2 is YFSETQ in the germline V gene. V lost 4 bases, J lost 4 bases, and 23 bases lay in between. CDR3 length: 17 amino acids. The CDR3 bases are TGCGCCAGCAGCGCGAGCCTCCGGACTCTCCGAGCAGAGACCCAGTACTTC. Translated, it gives CASSASLRTLRAETQYF.

The CDR3 is CASSYFKGQGDEKLFF. DNA for the CDR3: TGTGCCAGCAGTTACTTCAAAGGACAGGGCGATGAAAAACTGTTTTTT. The chain recombines TRBV6-2 or TRBV6-3 with TRBJ1-4; 8 bases agree with TRBD1. This CDR3 contains 16 residues. The V gene's germline CDR1 is MNHEY and CDR2 SVGEGT. V lost 1 base and J lost 6; bases outside the gene matches: 7.

V gene TRBV6-2 or TRBV6-3 combines with J gene TRBJ2-7; a weak D match, TRBD1 (6 bases). The CDR3 is 14 residues long. Trimming removed 2 bases at V and 4 bases at J, with 12 bases between. Germline V gene sequence: CDR1 MNHEY, CDR2 SVGEGT. The CDR3 region has the DNA TGTGCCAGCAGTTACGGGGCCAGGGGATACGAGCAGTACTTC. Translated, it gives CASSYGARGYEQYF.

The rearrangement links TRBV29-1 to TRBJ2-3; TRBD1 matches at 10 bases. The V gene end was trimmed by 7 bases and the J gene end by 6 bases; junction bases not matched to a gene: 4. This CDR3 has 12 amino acids. The germline gives CDR1 SQVTM, CDR2 ANQGSEA. CDR3 sequence reads: CSADRGEDTQYF. CDR3 nucleotides: TGCAGCGCGGACAGGGGGGAGGATACGCAGTATTTT.

This rearrangement joins TRBV5-6 to TRBJ1-2, with TRBD1 as a possible D gene (5 bases). The CDR3 totals 13 residues. From germline, CDR1 is SGHDT and CDR2 YYEEEE. V was clipped by 4 bases and J by 4 bases, with 11 bases between them. This CDR3 reads CASSPGGTYGYTF. CDR3 coding DNA: TGTGCCAGCAGCCCAGGCGGGACCTATGGCTACACCTTC.

V is TRBV5-1 and J is TRBJ1-1; tentatively, D is TRBD1 (6 bases). V lost 0 bases and J 0 bases, leaving 6 bases between the germline ends. The CDR3 contains 14 residues. Per the germline V gene, CDR1 is SGHRS and CDR2 is YFSETQ. CDR3 in DNA: TGCGCCAGCAGCTTGGGACAGGTGAACACTGAAGCTTTCTTT. Protein sequence: CASSLGQVNTEAFF. The whole variable domain, remainder taken from reference TRBV5-1 and TRBJ1-1, is KAGVTQTPRYLIKTRGQQVTLSCSPISGHRSVSWYQQTPGQGLQFLFEYFSETQRNKGNFPGRFSGRQFSNSRSEMNVSTLELGDSALYLCASSLGQVNTEAFFGQGTRLTVV.

The chain couples TRBV19 to TRBJ2-1, with D perhaps matching TRBD1 (5 bases). The CDR3 length is 13 residues. Germline V lookup: CDR1 LNHDA, CDR2 SQIVND (reference sequence). The ends were cut back, 3 bases at V and 9 bases at J, with 12 bases in the middle. For the CDR3, the DNA is TGTGCCAGTAGTATTAAGGGCCAGGGTGAGCAGTTCTTC. Translation: CASSIKGQGEQFF. Based on the CDR3 plus reference TRBV19 and TRBJ2-1, the full variable domain is DGGITQSPKYLFRKEGQNVTLSCEQNLNHDAMYWYRQDPGQGLRLIYYSQIVNDFQKGDIAEGYSVSREKKESFPLTVTSAQKNPTAFYLCASSIKGQGEQFFGPGTRLTVL.

The V and J genes are TRBV7-2 and TRBJ1-1; 8 bases line up with TRBD1. Looked up from germline, CDR1 is SGHTA and CDR2 is FQGNSA. V lost 5 bases to trimming and J lost 10 bases; unmatched junction nucleotides: 9. This CDR3 has 13 amino acids. The CDR3 spells CASSHAGGSGAFF. The CDR3 DNA reads as TGTGCCAGCAGCCATGCAGGGGGCTCGGGAGCTTTCTTT.

This sequence joins TRBV13 and TRBJ1-1; D unclear. This CDR3 contains 15 residues. Germline V CDR1 and CDR2: PRHDT, FYEKMQ (reference sequence). V gave up 5 bases and J gave up 4 bases, with 17 bases separating them. In nucleotides, the CDR3 is TGTGCCAGCAGCCATACGCCCGGAGACGGCACTGAAGCTTTCTTT. Its translation is CASSHTPGDGTEAFF.

J is TRBJ2-3 and V is TRBV4-3; TRBD1 agrees at 8 bases. Trimming removed 2 bases from V and 1 base from J; junction bases left unmatched: 5. There are 16 residues in the CDR3. CDR1 is LGHNA, CDR2 YSLEER, per germline. The CDR3 sequence is CASSQYTGQGTDTQYF. CDR3 nucleotides: TGCGCCAGCAGCCAATATACGGGACAGGGCACAGATACGCAGTATTTT.

This chain uses TRBV4-3 with TRBJ1-2, with unresolved D. V dropped 0 bases and J dropped 4 bases, with 9 bases sitting between them. The CDR3 totals 14 residues. In germline, CDR1 is LGHNA, CDR2 YSLEER. The CDR3 nucleotides are TGCGCCAGCAGCCAAGATCTCAGAATCTATGGCTACACCTTC. Protein: CASSQDLRIYGYTF.

The V call is TRBV7-6, the J call TRBJ2-5, with TRBD2 matching over 10 bases. V lost 1 base to trimming and J lost 4 bases; unmatched junction nucleotides: 6. The germline gives CDR1 SGHVS, CDR2 FNYEAQ. This CDR3 region has 16 residues. CDR3 bases: TGTGCCAGCAGCTTAGTGGTAGCGGGGGGTCTAGAGACCCAGTACTTC. The encoded protein is CASSLVVAGGLETQYF.

Comment on this clone: The junction shows a germline mismatch at one end, possibly a read error. V is TRBV14 and J is TRBJ1-5; 8 bases agree with TRBD1. The CDR3 has 14 amino acids. The V gene's germline CDR1 is SGHDN and CDR2 FVKESK. In nucleotides, the CDR3 is TGTGCCAGCAACCAACAGGGGGATAATCAGCCCCAGCATTTT. This translates into CASNQQGDNQPQHF.

This clone is a singleton in its sample. This chain joins TRBV9 and TRBJ1-1, with D uncertain. This CDR3 spans 12 amino acids. CDR1 is SGDLS and CDR2 is YYNGEE in the germline V gene. V lost 4 bases and J lost 1, with 5 bases in between. CDR3 sequence reads: CASSPTNTEAFF. CDR3 coding DNA: TGTGCCAGCAGCCCTACGAACACTGAAGCTTTCTTT.

This clone was counted a single time. This chain links TRBV29-1 with TRBJ2-5; D might be TRBD1 (5 bases). V lost 5 bases and J 4 bases, leaving 14 bases between the germline ends. This CDR3 is built from 13 residues. Germline CDR1 is SQVTM and CDR2 is ANQGSEA. CDR3 in DNA: TGCAGCGTTCGCCGACAGTGGCTAGAGACCCAGTACTTC. The encoded protein is CSVRRQWLETQYF.

This clone has a handful of counts. The chain combines TRBV27 with TRBJ1-6, with 10 bases aligning to TRBD1. Germline V gene sequence: CDR1 MNHEY, CDR2 SMNVEV (reference sequence). V was pared by 6 bases and J by 5 bases, with 4 bases of the junction left unmatched. This CDR3 is 15 amino acids long. The CDR3 region has the DNA TGTGCCAGCAGCACCGGGACAGGGGATAATTCACCCCTCCACTTT. Translation: CASSTGTGDNSPLHF.

The chain is built from TRBV7-2 and TRBJ1-1; D is undetermined. The germline V gene has CDR1 SGHTA and CDR2 FQGNSA. The V and J ends lost 4 bases and 1 base respectively, with 13 bases between them. The CDR3 totals 15 residues. For the CDR3, the DNA is TGTGCCAGCAGCTCAACCGGACTGAGGAACACTGAAGCTTTCTTT. It yields the protein CASSSTGLRNTEAFF.

This clone was counted once. The chain links TRBV7-8 to TRBJ1-6, with D possibly being TRBD1 (6 bases). The CDR3 loop spans 15 amino acids. V dropped 1 base and J dropped 7 bases, with 11 bases sitting between them. Germline V CDR1 and CDR2: SGHVS, FQNEAQ. The CDR3 bases are TGTGCCAGCAGCTTAGGTCACAGGGAAAATTCACCCCTCCACTTT. Amino acids: CASSLGHRENSPLHF. Filled out from reference TRBV7-8 and TRBJ1-6, the complete variable domain reads GAGVSQSPRYKVAKRGQDVALRCDPISGHVSLFWYQQALGQGPEFLTYFQNEAQLDKSGLPSDRFFAERPEGSVSTLKIQRTQQEDSAVYLCASSLGHRENSPLHFGNGTRLTVT.

This chain joins TRBV29-1 and TRBJ1-2; TRBD1 matches 7 bases. Germline CDR1 and CDR2: SQVTM and ANQGSEA. V lost 6 bases to trimming and J lost 5 bases; unmatched junction nucleotides: 3. The CDR3 extends over 11 amino acids. In DNA, the CDR3 is TGCAGCGTCAGGGGGGCGTATGGCTACACCTTC. Translating it yields CSVRGAYGYTF. The whole variable domain, remainder taken from reference TRBV29-1 and TRBJ1-2, is SAVISQKPSRDICQRGTSLTIQCQVDSQVTMMFWYRQQPGQSLTLIATANQGSEATYESGFVIDKFPISRPNLTFSTLTVSNMSPEDSSIYLCSVRGAYGYTFGSGTRLTVV.